This TCR beta chain was documented in a study of cytomegalovirus exposure and HLA in healthy donors. Findings and limits, study-wide: A later analysis found that most CMV-associated TCR beta chains appeared HLA-restricted. Across donors, sequencing depth was assumed by presence/absence analyses to be roughly uniform. A missense DCLRE1C variant was associated with V- and J-gene trimming of TCR beta chains in a later analysis, and an independent cohort replicated the association.

The study ran its PCR with 60 Vbeta and 13 Jbeta primers. Profiling relied on immunoSEQ multiplex PCR, and the TCRdb table lists in-frame clones only, not all of them. The sample has 120,000 or so clones, about 68% seen once. Remarks on this clone: The antigen remains undetermined.

V lost 0 bases and J lost 4; bases outside the gene matches: 2. The CDR3 is 14 residues long. CDR1 and CDR2 (germline): SGHRS, YFSETQ. The sequenced material came from PBMCs. This TCR came from a man aged 40-55 years in good health and CMV-seropositive. This chain connects TRBV5-1 to TRBJ1-1, with 8 bases aligning to TRBD1. This CDR3 reads CASSLGTGTTEAFF. The DNA of the CDR3 is TGCGCCAGCAGCTTGGGGACAGGGACCACTGAAGCTTTCTTT.